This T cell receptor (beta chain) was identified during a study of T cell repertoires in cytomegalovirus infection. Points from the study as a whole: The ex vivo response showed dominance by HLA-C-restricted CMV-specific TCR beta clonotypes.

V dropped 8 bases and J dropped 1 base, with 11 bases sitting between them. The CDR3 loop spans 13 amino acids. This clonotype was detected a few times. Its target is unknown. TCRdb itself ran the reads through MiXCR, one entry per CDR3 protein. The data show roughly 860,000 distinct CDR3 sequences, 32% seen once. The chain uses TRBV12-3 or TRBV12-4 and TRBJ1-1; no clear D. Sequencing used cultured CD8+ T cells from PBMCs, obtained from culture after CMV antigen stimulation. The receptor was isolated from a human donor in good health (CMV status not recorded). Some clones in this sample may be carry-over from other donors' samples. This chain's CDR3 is CASYWGRNTEAFF. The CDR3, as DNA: TGTGCCAGCTATTGGGGTAGGAACACTGAAGCTTTCTTT.